Listed below are T cell receptor beta chains from one sample, sequenced in a study of cytomegalovirus exposure and HLA in healthy donors. The method was immunoSEQ multiplex PCR; TCRdb's version includes in-frame clones alone and lacks a portion of them. The sample gives over 110,000 clones, about four fifths of which show up once; more than 2.5% is in the top ten. Input material: PBMCs. These receptor sequences come from a male donor in good health and CMV-seronegative. The CDR3 runs from the conserved cysteine through the conserved F or W. Each record gives: J gene, D gene, clone size, V gene, CDR3 DNA, CDR3 protein. D genes are given only for firm matches. Clone size, where shown, is once, few, many, or a class for clones that have expanded.

TRBJ2-3,.,.,TRBV13,TGTGCCAGCAGGACCAACGCGAGGGCAGATACGCAGTATTTT,CASRTNARADTQYF
TRBJ2-3,.,.,TRBV7-9,TGTGCCAGCAGTCAAGGGGTGTTTAGCACAGATACGCAGTATTTT,CASSQGVFSTDTQYF
TRBJ2-1,TRBD2,.,TRBV9,TGTGCCAGCAGCGTAGGACTAGCGGGAGGGCGACGCTCCTACAATGAGCAGTTCTTC,CASSVGLAGGRRSYNEQFF
TRBJ2-7,.,.,TRBV27,TGTGCCAGCAGTTTATCGTGGGGGGTGGCCTACGAGCAGTACTTC,CASSLSWGVAYEQYF
TRBJ1-5,.,.,TRBV21-1,TGTGCCACCTTGACAGAGGAGAAGAATCAGCCCCAGCATTTT,CATLTEEKNQPQHF
TRBJ1-4,.,.,TRBV19,TGTGCCAGTAGTATCCTCTCCTTCGAGGGCGGGGAAAAACTGTTTTTT,CASSILSFEGGEKLFF
TRBJ2-1,TRBD2,.,TRBV6-6,TGTGCCAGCAGTCCCCTAGCGGAAGGTTACAATGAGCAGTTCTTC,CASSPLAEGYNEQFF
TRBJ1-2,.,once,TRBV6-6,TGTGCCAGCAGTTTTTACAGGGAGGGGAATGGCTACACCTTC,CASSFYREGNGYTF
TRBJ2-5,.,few,TRBV15,TGTGCCACCAGCCCCCGGGGCCAAGAGACCCAGTACTTC,CATSPRGQETQYF
TRBJ2-1,TRBD2,.,TRBV6-6,TGTGCCAGCAGTTACTTACTAGCGGGAGGTTACAATGAGCAGTTCTTC,CASSYLLAGGYNEQFF
TRBJ2-5,TRBD1,once,TRBV7-3,TGTGCCAGCAGTCAAACAGGGGGCGCGGAGGAGACCCAGTACTTC,CASSQTGGAEETQYF
TRBJ2-2,TRBD2,.,TRBV7-9,TGTGCCAGCGGAAAGCGGGAGGACACCGGGGAGCTGTTTTTT,CASGKREDTGELFF
TRBJ2-3,.,.,TRBV19,TGTGCCAGTACCGACGTTGGAGGTGCAGATACGCAGTATTTT,CASTDVGGADTQYF
TRBJ2-1,TRBD2,.,TRBV25-1,TGTGCCAGCAGTGAATTGCGGGGGGCGTGGAATGAGCAGTTCTTC,CASSELRGAWNEQFF
TRBJ1-1,.,.,TRBV7-2,TGTGCCAGCAGCTTAGTGGTCTATAACACTGAAGCTTTCTTT,CASSLVVYNTEAFF
TRBJ2-1,TRBD1,few,TRBV27,TGTGCCAGCAGGGGGACAGATTTCTGGGGTGAGCAGTTCTTC,CASRGTDFWGEQFF
TRBJ1-2,.,few,TRBV29-1,TGCAGCGTTGAAGATCGACAGAACTATGGCTACACCTTC,CSVEDRQNYGYTF
TRBJ2-3,TRBD2,once,TRBV6-4,TGTGCCAGCAGGCGACTAGCGGGAGGGTCAGATACGCAGTATTTT,CASRRLAGGSDTQYF
TRBJ2-7,.,.,TRBV6-5,TGTGCCAGCAGTTACTCAGGAGGGAACTACGAGCAGTACTTC,CASSYSGGNYEQYF
TRBJ1-2,.,.,TRBV5-1,TGCGCCAGCAGCTTGGCAGGCGGGGGCTACACCTTC,CASSLAGGGYTF
TRBJ2-2,TRBD1,.,TRBV6-5,TGTGCCCGCAACGACAGGGGGCATACCGGGGAGCTGTTTTTT,CARNDRGHTGELFF
TRBJ2-7,.,.,TRBV15,TGTGCCACCAGCACCGCTACCGGGTCCTCCTACGAGCAGTACTTC,CATSTATGSSYEQYF
TRBJ2-7,.,.,TRBV2,TGTGCCAGCACTGGCCTCGCCTCCGAGCAGTACTTC,CASTGLASEQYF
TRBJ1-1,.,.,TRBV9,TGTGCCAGCAGCGTAGGCGGCGTGAACACTGAAGCTTTCTTT,CASSVGGVNTEAFF
TRBJ2-3,.,few,TRBV7-3,TGTGCCAGCAGCGCTGGAGCCGCAGCGGATACGCAGTATTTT,CASSAGAAADTQYF
TRBJ2-2,TRBD2,.,TRBV5-8,TGTGCTAGCAGCTTGAGGACTAGCGGGAGAATCGGCGGGGAGCTGTTTTTT,CASSLRTSGRIGGELFF
TRBJ2-4,.,.,TRBV4-1,TGCGCCAGCAGCCAAGAAGGAGGAGCCAAAAACATTCAGTACTTC,CASSQEGGAKNIQYF
TRBJ2-1,.,few,TRBV2,TGTGCCAGCATGCGAAGCGAGGGTATCAATGAGCAGTTCTTC,CASMRSEGINEQFF
TRBJ2-1,TRBD2,.,TRBV18,TGTGCCAGCTCAATTTTGACTAGCGGGAGTCAAGATGAGCAGTTCTTC,CASSILTSGSQDEQFF
TRBJ1-2,TRBD1,.,TRBV13,TGTGCCAGCAGCTTAAACAGGGGGCGAGGCTACACCTTC,CASSLNRGRGYTF
TRBJ2-3,.,.,TRBV27,TGTGCCAGCAGTTTCTCCCAGGGGTTGGGTACGCAGTATTTT,CASSFSQGLGTQYF
TRBJ2-6,.,once,TRBV6-4,TGTGCCAGCAGGGACGAAGGGAGCTCTGGGGCCAACGTCCTGACTTTC,CASRDEGSSGANVLTF
TRBJ2-5,TRBD1,.,TRBV18,TGTGCCAGCTCCCCAGGGGGCCGCCAAGAGACCCAGTACTTC,CASSPGGRQETQYF
TRBJ2-3,.,.,TRBV7-9,TGTGCCAGCAGCTTCCGCGACAGCCCAGATACGCAGTATTTT,CASSFRDSPDTQYF
TRBJ1-5,.,.,TRBV7-9,TGTTCCAGCAGCTTAGGAGAGGGCCGGGGACCCCAGCATTTT,CSSSLGEGRGPQHF
TRBJ2-3,.,.,TRBV7-2,TGTGCCAGCAGCACCTACAGGGAAGATACGCAGTATTTT,CASSTYREDTQYF
TRBJ2-5,TRBD1,.,TRBV6-5,TGTGCCAGCAAATTCCGGGACAGGGGGTTGAGCCAGTACTTC,CASKFRDRGLSQYF
TRBJ2-7,.,.,TRBV2,TGTGCCAGCACAGGGTTGAGTTGGTACGAGCAGTACTTC,CASTGLSWYEQYF
TRBJ2-1,.,.,TRBV30,TGTGCCTGGAGTGCCCTACTAGTAAATCAGTTCTTC,CAWSALLVNQFF
TRBJ2-3,.,.,TRBV19,TGTGCCAGTAGTATAGTTCGAGATACGCAGTATTTT,CASSIVRDTQYF
TRBJ1-5,.,.,TRBV18,TGTGCCAGCTCATGGGAGAAAGATCAGCCCCAGCATTTT,CASSWEKDQPQHF
TRBJ2-1,.,.,TRBV5-4,TGTGCCAGCAGCCAAGCACCTCGTCCTAACAATGAGCAGTTCTTC,CASSQAPRPNNEQFF
TRBJ2-7,TRBD2,few,TRBV6-5,TGTGCCAGCAGTTACGTTTGGGGGAGGGACTACGAGCAGTACTTC,CASSYVWGRDYEQYF
TRBJ2-3,.,.,TRBV5-1,TGCGCCAGCAGCTTCGATACACCCAGCACAGATACGCAGTATTTT,CASSFDTPSTDTQYF
TRBJ2-4,.,.,TRBV28,TGTGCCAGACAGGATGCAAACATTCAGTACTTC,CARQDANIQYF
TRBJ2-2,.,.,TRBV25-1,TGTGCCAGCAGGTTGCTTGGACAGACGAACACCGGGGAGCTGTTTTTT,CASRLLGQTNTGELFF